This TCR beta chain emerged from a study of shared clonotypes between healthy human individuals (dated by TCRdb to 2018 to 2020). As for the study more broadly: The cohort comprised two women and a few men aged 18 to 49 years. Per donor, leukapheresis produced somewhere between about 0.94 and 8.9 billion PBMCs. Different laboratories and diverse techniques were used to prepare libraries and sequence TCR repertoires, to increase sequencing depth and limit assay-specific biases. For each donor, CD4 naive and CD4 memory were each given three plates, CD8 naive was given two plates, and CD8 memory was given one plate. The study deeply sequenced blood TCR repertoires of about five healthy adults to estimate repertoire size and the extent of clonotype sharing between individuals.

Donors were healthy HIV-negative adults with no recently reported acute infections or vaccinations. Every donor was a Caucasian adult living in Nashville, Tennessee, USA. Magnetic negative selection was used to enrich CD4+ T cells, after which naive cells were positively selected on CD45RA and the negative fraction became the memory subset. After blood collection by leukapheresis, PBMCs were isolated using Ficoll-Histopaque density gradient centrifugation and then cryopreserved in the vapor phase of liquid nitrogen. Analytical flow cytometry was used to check the purity and quantity of each magnetically sorted T cell population. Each sorted fraction had its genomic DNA isolated and then quantified by UV absorbance on a Nanodrop 2000c. Using the deep immunoSEQ assay, multiplex PCR amplified TCR CDR3 regions from genomic DNA. Extracted genomic DNA from each cell subset was spread evenly across all wells of several immunoSEQ 96-well plates, with each plate serving as a replicate. For sorted subsets, roughly 200 ng of genomic DNA, equivalent to some 30,000 T cell genomes, went into each replicate PCR. The purified libraries were quantified using a Qubit 3.0 fluorometer, sized with a Bioanalyzer 2100, and then quantified again using the KAPA Library Quantification kit. Each immunoSEQ 96-well plate was sequenced on its own single-read 150-cycle Illumina NextSeq 550 flow cell. The source study handled its data this way. The immunoSEQ output contained only junctional sequences without quality scores, so filtering could not match that applied to full-length reads. To assign V/J genes and CDR3, sequences were annotated against IMGT germline references using PyIR, a Python wrapper for IgBLAST v1.9. Reads were removed for weak V/J assignments (E-value above 1e-6), missing CDR3, stop codons, out-of-frame junctions, or ambiguous translated residues. A V3J clonotype was defined by an identical inferred V gene, J gene, and CDR3 amino acid sequence. To compute the percentage overlap between repertoires, the number of shared unique clonotypes was divided by the size of the smaller repertoire. Three approaches were used to assess repertoire richness: RTK rarefaction, the Chao1 estimator, and Recon v2.1 estimates of unobserved clonotypes. For all TCRbeta clonotypes obtained by the gDNA method from a few donors, generation probabilities were computed with OLGA. Held by TCRdb, this immuneACCESS table contains in-frame sequences only and omits some clones. Under half of the omission traces to an unresolved V gene where checked; the cause of the rest is unknown. V, J and clone size are taken as reported in that table, and D and trimming were inferred from the DNA itself. For this sample the table gives about 2.4 million clones, of which approximately 93% were detected only once. Of the sample, roughly 0.39% falls within the top ten clones.

CDR3 length: 13 amino acids, cysteine to phenylalanine. The retained sequence is limited to the CDR3, 39 bases, with the frame set at the first base. At the junction V is shortened by 2 bases and J by 1 base, with 8 bases in between. The CDR1 and CDR2 encoded by the germline V gene are SQVTM and ANQGSEA. The research as a whole found: Because the study included only a small number of donors, the genetic and exposure-history diversity represented was limited. Pairwise subsampling led to the expectation that sequencing depth would affect the degree of clonotype sharing among donors. Compared with non-shared clonotypes, clonotypes shared by all four sorted-subset donors had higher generation probabilities. Naive subsets generally had larger estimated clonotype richness than memory subsets. Sampling was restricted to blood, and TCR repertoires in tissues likely differ from the TCR repertoires found in blood. Across a few donors, approximately 5% of naive CD4, around 3.5% of naive CD8, 2.3% of memory CD4, and 0.3% to 0.45% of memory CD8 clonotypes were shared. Even with the large sequencing depth, rarefaction of the sorted-subset datasets indicated that sequencing was incomplete.

In regard to this clone: What this receptor recognizes is not known. One base away there is no much larger clone; base qualities are not given.

Sequenced input: naive CD4+ T cells from PBMCs. Read against the paper, the sample's cell subset or site label means: CD45RA+ positively selected. The chain is made from TRBV29-1 and TRBJ2-5, with the D gene call left open. The clonotype was recovered from a man aged 18 to 30 in good health. Some clones in this sample may be carry-over from other donors' samples. For the CDR3, the sequence is CSVERPAQETQYF. The nucleotide sequence is TGCAGCGTTGAACGGCCAGCCCAAGAGACCCAGTACTTC.